The 2 T cell receptor beta chains presented below share a single source sample, sequenced in a study of T cells in Graves' hyperthyroidism and ophthalmopathy. TCR beta CDR3 regions were amplified from RNA. First-round RT-PCR with HTBI primers amplified the TCR CDR3 region. TCRdb fed the multiplex PCR reads into MiXCR, producing one record per CDR3 protein. Of 500,000 to 650,000 distinct CDR3 sequences listed, approximately 17% are singletons. The specimen was blood. These TCRs come from a woman under 30 with Graves' ophthalmopathy.

Notes on this clonotype: A much larger clone differs from this one at a single base, so this may be a read error. The chain recombines TRBV27 with TRBJ1-1; D remains ambiguous. The CDR3 extends over 13 amino acids. From germline, CDR1 is MNHEY and CDR2 SMNVEV (reference sequence). CDR3 residues: CASSRKLNTEALF. As DNA, the CDR3 is TGTGCCAGCAGTCGGAAGTTGAACACTGAAGCTCTCTTT.

This rearrangement joins TRBV28 to TRBJ1-5; D remains unclear. V was trimmed by 1 base and J by 0 bases, leaving 16 bases between them. The CDR3 runs to 18 residues. Per germline, CDR1 MDHEN and CDR2 SYDVKM. Here the CDR3 DNA reads TGTGCCAGCAGTTTATTCCATCTCGGACCCAATAGCAATCAGCCCCAGCATTTT. Encoded protein: CASSLFHLGPNSNQPQHF.